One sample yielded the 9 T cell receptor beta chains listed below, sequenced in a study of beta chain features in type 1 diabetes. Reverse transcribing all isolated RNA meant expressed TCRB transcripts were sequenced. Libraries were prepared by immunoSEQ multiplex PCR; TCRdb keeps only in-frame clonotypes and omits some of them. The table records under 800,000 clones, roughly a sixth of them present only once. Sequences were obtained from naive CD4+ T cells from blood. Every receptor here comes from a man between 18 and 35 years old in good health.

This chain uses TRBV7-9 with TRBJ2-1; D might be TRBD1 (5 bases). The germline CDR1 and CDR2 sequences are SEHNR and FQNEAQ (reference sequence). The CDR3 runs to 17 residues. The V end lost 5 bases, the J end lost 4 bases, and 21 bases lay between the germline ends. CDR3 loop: CASSPNRTAGYYNEQFF. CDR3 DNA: TGTGCCAGCAGCCCTAACAGGACGGCAGGGTATTACAATGAGCAGTTCTTC.

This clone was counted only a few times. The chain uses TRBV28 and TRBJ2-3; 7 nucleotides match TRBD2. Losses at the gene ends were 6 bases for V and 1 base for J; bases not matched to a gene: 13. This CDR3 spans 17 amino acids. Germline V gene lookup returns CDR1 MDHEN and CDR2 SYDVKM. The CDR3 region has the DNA TGTGCCAGCAGCTTCGGTCCTAGCGGTTCCCGCACAGATACGCAGTATTTT. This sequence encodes CASSFGPSGSRTDTQYF.

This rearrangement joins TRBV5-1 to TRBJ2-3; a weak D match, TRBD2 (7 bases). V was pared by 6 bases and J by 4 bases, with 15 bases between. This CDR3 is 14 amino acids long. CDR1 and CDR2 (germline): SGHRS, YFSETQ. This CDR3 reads CASKMGGPADTQYF. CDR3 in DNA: TGCGCCAGCAAGATGGGGGGGCCGGCAGATACGCAGTATTTT.

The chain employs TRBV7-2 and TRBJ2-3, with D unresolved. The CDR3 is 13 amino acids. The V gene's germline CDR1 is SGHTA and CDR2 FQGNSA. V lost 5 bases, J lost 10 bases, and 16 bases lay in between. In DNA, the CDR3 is TGTGCCAGCAGCCCTACCCGAGTTGGTGCGCAGTATTTT. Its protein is CASSPTRVGAQYF.

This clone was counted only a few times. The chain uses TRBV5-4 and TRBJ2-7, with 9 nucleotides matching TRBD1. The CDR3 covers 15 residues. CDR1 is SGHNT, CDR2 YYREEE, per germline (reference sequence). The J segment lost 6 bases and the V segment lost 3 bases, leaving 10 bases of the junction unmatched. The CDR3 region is CASSWERDRASEQYF. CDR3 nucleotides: TGTGCCAGCAGCTGGGAGCGGGACAGGGCGTCCGAGCAGTACTTC.

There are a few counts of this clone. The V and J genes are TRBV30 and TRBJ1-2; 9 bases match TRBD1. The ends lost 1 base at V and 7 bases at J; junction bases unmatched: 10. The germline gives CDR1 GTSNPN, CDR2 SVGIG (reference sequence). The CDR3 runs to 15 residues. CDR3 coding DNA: TGTGCCTGGAGTGACGGATCCGGGACAGGGTTTGGCTACACCTTC. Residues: CAWSDGSGTGFGYTF.

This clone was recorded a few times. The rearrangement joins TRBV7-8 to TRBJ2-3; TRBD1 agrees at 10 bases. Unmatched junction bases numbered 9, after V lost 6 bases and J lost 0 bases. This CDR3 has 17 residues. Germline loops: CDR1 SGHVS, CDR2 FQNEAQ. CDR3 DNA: TGTGCCAGCAGACTACCGGGACAGGGGAAAAGCACAGATACGCAGTATTTT. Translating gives CASRLPGQGKSTDTQYF.

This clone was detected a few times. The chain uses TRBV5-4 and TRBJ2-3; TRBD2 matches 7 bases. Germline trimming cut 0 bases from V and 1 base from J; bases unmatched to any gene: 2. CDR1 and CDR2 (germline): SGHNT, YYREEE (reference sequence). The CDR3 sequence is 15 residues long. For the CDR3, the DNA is TGTGCCAGCAGCTTGGAGGGAGGGGGCACAGATACGCAGTATTTT. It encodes CASSLEGGGTDTQYF. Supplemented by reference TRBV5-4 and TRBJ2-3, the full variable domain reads ETGVTQSPTHLIKTRGQQVTLRCSSQSGHNTVSWYQQALGQGPQFIFQYYREEENGRGNFPPRFSGLQFPNYSSELNVNALELDDSALYLCASSLEGGGTDTQYFGPGTRLTVL.

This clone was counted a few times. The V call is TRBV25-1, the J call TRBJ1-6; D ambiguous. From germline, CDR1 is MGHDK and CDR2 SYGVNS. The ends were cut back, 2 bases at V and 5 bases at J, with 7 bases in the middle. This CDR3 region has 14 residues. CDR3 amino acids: CASSETRNNSPLHF. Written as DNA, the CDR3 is TGTGCCAGCAGTGAAACGAGAAATAATTCACCCCTCCACTTT.